A few counts support the clone carrying this T cell receptor (beta chain). Its antigen is unknown. The data originate from a study of T cells in Graves' hyperthyroidism and ophthalmopathy. General study results and limits: Patients with ophthalmopathy were separated from those with stable hyperthyroidism by a 13 V-J model.

Germline loops: CDR1 SGHVS, CDR2 FQNEAQ. With 2 bases removed from V and 9 bases from J, the gap between germline ends came to 16 bases. There are 14 residues in the CDR3. Any patient presenting with uncontrolled infection, other autoimmune disease, pregnancy or lactation was left out. RNA transcripts yielded amplified TCR beta CDR3 regions. Researchers ran a first-round RT-PCR on the TCR CDR3 using the HTBI primer set. TCRdb re-derived calls from the multiplex PCR reads in MiXCR, one entry per CDR3 protein. The sample includes just under 750,000 distinct CDR3 sequences, approximately 40% of them seen just once.

V is TRBV7-8 and J is TRBJ1-2; no reliable D call. This receptor was taken from a woman in her 40s with Graves' hyperthyroidism. Sequencing input: blood. The CDR3 DNA reads as TGTGCCAGCAGCTTAAGGGAAAGTTCTGGGAGCTACACCTTC. This gives the protein CASSLRESSGSYTF. Full variable domain (remainder filled in from reference TRBV7-8 and TRBJ1-2): GAGVSQSPRYKVAKRGQDVALRCDPISGHVSLFWYQQALGQGPEFLTYFQNEAQLDKSGLPSDRFFAERPEGSVSTLKIQRTQQEDSAVYLCASSLRESSGSYTFGSGTRLTVV.